The 21 T cell receptor beta chains reported below all come from one sample, sequenced in a study of control samples from healthy donors and cancer patients. Repertoires were generated with immunoSEQ multiplex PCR, while TCRdb's copy carries only in-frame clones and drops some. The data contain roughly 50,000 clones, roughly 94% of them seen just once; the ten biggest clones take up almost 4%. Sequences were obtained from blood. The source is a man aged 25-45 years in good health.

The V and J genes are TRBV4-3 and TRBJ1-4; tentative D call: TRBD1 (6 bases). The CDR3 contains 16 residues. The V end lost 0 bases, the J end lost 3 bases, and 11 bases lay between the germline ends. Germline CDR1 is LGHNA and CDR2 is YSLEER. CDR3 amino acids: CASSQDGDRSNEKLFF. The CDR3, as DNA: TGCGCCAGCAGCCAAGATGGCGACAGGTCTAATGAAAAACTGTTTTTT.

V usage is TRBV2 and J usage is TRBJ1-2; a weak D match, TRBD1 (5 bases). This CDR3 has 14 residues. CDR1 and CDR2 (germline): SNHLY, FYNNEI. The V end was cut by 6 bases, the J end by 4 bases, with 15 bases between. The CDR3 DNA follows: TGTGCCAGCAGGGGTGACCGAAGGGGCTATGGCTACACCTTC. Amino acid sequence: CASRGDRRGYGYTF.

This clone was observed a single time. The chain couples TRBV4-3 to TRBJ2-7; TRBD1 matches at 8 bases. V gave up 0 bases and J gave up 3 bases; unmatched junction bases: 10. CDR1 LGHNA and CDR2 YSLEER come from the germline V gene. The CDR3 is 17 amino acids. CDR3 residues: CASSQESSGGGIYEQYF. For the CDR3, the DNA is TGCGCCAGCAGCCAAGAATCGTCAGGGGGCGGAATCTACGAGCAGTACTTC.

The chain uses TRBV19 and TRBJ1-5; 8 nucleotides align to TRBD1. Germline assignment: CDR1 LNHDA and CDR2 SQIVND (reference sequence). The CDR3 sequence is 15 residues long. V was pared by 3 bases and J by 7 bases, with 8 bases of the junction left unmatched. The CDR3 bases are TGTGCCAGTAGTATTAACAGGGGGGCCTACCAGCCCCAGCATTTT. Its translation: CASSINRGAYQPQHF.

The genes are TRBV9 and TRBJ2-5; D possibly matches TRBD1 or TRBD2 (5 bases each). CDR1 and CDR2 (germline): SGDLS, YYNGEE. The CDR3 length is 13 residues. The V end was cut by 0 bases, the J end by 9 bases, with 12 bases between. The CDR3 region has the DNA TGTGCCAGCAGCGTAGACCCAATGGGGGCCCAGTACTTC. This translates into CASSVDPMGAQYF.

The chain has TRBV5-1 and TRBJ1-1; D remains unclear. The CDR3 totals 16 residues. Trimming left V 3 bases short and J 0 bases short, with 15 bases between. Germline loops: CDR1 SGHRS, CDR2 YFSETQ. CDR3 protein: CASSSHPGLLNTEAFF. The CDR3 DNA is TGCGCCAGCAGCTCACATCCTGGACTCCTGAACACTGAAGCTTTCTTT.

V usage is TRBV6-1 and J usage is TRBJ1-6; no reliable D call. This CDR3 spans 15 amino acids. V lost 2 bases to trimming and J lost 5 bases, with 10 bases between them. CDR1 is MNHNS, CDR2 SASEGT, per germline. The CDR3: CASSEFSEDNSPLHF. Written as DNA, the CDR3 is TGTGCCAGCAGTGAATTCAGCGAAGATAATTCACCCCTCCACTTT.

The CDR3, as DNA: TGCGCCAGCAGCCAGCAACTAGCGGGACTTAAAGTAGGGTCCTACAATGAGCAGTTCTTC. Translated: CASSQQLAGLKVGSYNEQFF. The V call is TRBV4-1, the J call TRBJ2-1; 10 bases are a match to TRBD2. Germline V gives CDR1 MGHRA, CDR2 YSYEKL. The junction had 15 bases not matched to a gene; V was cut back by 3 bases and J by 1 base. The CDR3 length is 20 residues.

The chain carries TRBV18 and TRBJ1-3; no firm D call. In germline, CDR1 is KGHSH, CDR2 LQKENI. The CDR3 is 16 residues long. V shed 0 bases and J shed 0 bases, with 9 bases lying between them. The CDR3 sequence: CASSPPVGSSGNTIYF. The CDR3 DNA reads TGTGCCAGCTCACCACCGGTCGGGAGCTCTGGAAACACCATATATTTT.

The CDR3 is CASGNNEQFF. Here the CDR3 DNA reads TGTGCCAGCGGTAACAATGAGCAGTTCTTC. The chain couples TRBV2 to TRBJ2-1; D is ambiguous. Germline CDR1 and CDR2: SNHLY and FYNNEI. The CDR3 totals 10 residues. Trimming took 8 bases from V and 5 from J, leaving 4 bases between them.

In nucleotides, the CDR3 is TGTGCCAGTAGTGCGGTGACAGGGGGCGGGGGGGAGCTGTTTTTT. The encoded protein is CASSAVTGGGGELFF. The V call is TRBV19, the J call TRBJ2-2; 10 bases match TRBD1. Germline CDR1 and CDR2: LNHDA and SQIVND (reference sequence). The V segment lost 5 bases and the J segment 8 bases; nucleotides outside the gene matches: 8. This CDR3 is built from 15 residues.

V usage is TRBV5-6 and J usage is TRBJ2-2, with D hard to call. This CDR3 region has 12 residues. CDR1 and CDR2 from the germline V gene are SGHDT and YYEEEE. The germline V and J ends were trimmed by 6 bases and 5 bases, with 8 bases remaining between them. The CDR3 DNA reads TGTGCCAGCACCGTGAATACCGGGGAGCTGTTTTTT. Its protein product is CASTVNTGELFF.

This chain joins TRBV7-9 and TRBJ1-4; no definite D call. V dropped 6 bases and J dropped 0 bases, with 8 bases sitting between them. This CDR3 spans 14 amino acids. Germline values: CDR1 SEHNR, CDR2 FQNEAQ (reference sequence). The CDR3 DNA follows: TGTGCCAGCAGTATTATCACAACTAATGAAAAACTGTTTTTT. Protein: CASSIITTNEKLFF.

The rearrangement uses TRBV9 and TRBJ2-2; D possibly corresponds to TRBD1 (6 bases). Trimming took 3 bases from V and 0 from J, leaving 12 bases between them. The V gene's germline CDR1 is SGDLS and CDR2 YYNGEE. The CDR3 length is 16 residues. In DNA, the CDR3 is TGTGCCAGCAGCGCGGACAGTAGTCCGAACACCGGGGAGCTGTTTTTT. This gives the protein CASSADSSPNTGELFF.

V usage is TRBV5-4 and J usage is TRBJ2-1; D possibly corresponds to TRBD2 (6 bases). Looked up from germline, CDR1 is SGHNT and CDR2 is YYREEE (reference sequence). Trimming shortened V by 0 bases and J by 7 bases, and 8 bases separated the two germline ends. CDR3 length: 13 amino acids. CDR3 nucleotide sequence: TGTGCCAGCAGCTTGGCGGGGGAGAATGAGCAGTTCTTC. Protein: CASSLAGENEQFF.

This clone showed up just a few times. The CDR3: CASSVLNTGQPQHF. In DNA, the CDR3 is TGTGCCAGCAGTGTATTGAACACCGGTCAGCCCCAGCATTTT. J is TRBJ1-5 and V is TRBV2; no firm D call. V was pared by 4 bases and J by 6 bases, with 13 bases between. The CDR3 covers 14 residues. Germline values: CDR1 SNHLY, CDR2 FYNNEI.

The V and J genes are TRBV6-4 and TRBJ2-7; 9 bases fit TRBD2. The CDR3 covers 16 residues. From germline, CDR1 is MRHNA and CDR2 SNTAGT. Losses at the gene ends were 3 bases for V and 3 bases for J; bases not matched to a gene: 9. The DNA of the CDR3 is TGTGCCAGCAGTGAAGAATTAGCGGGAGACGACTACGAGCAGTACTTC. It yields the protein CASSEELAGDDYEQYF.

J is TRBJ2-2 and V is TRBV4-1; D is uncertain. Trimming removed 4 bases from V and 0 bases from J, with 3 bases in between. The CDR3 is made up of 13 amino acids. Germline V gene sequence: CDR1 MGHRA, CDR2 YSYEKL. The CDR3 DNA reads as TGCGCCAGCAGCCTCACGAACACCGGGGAGCTGTTTTTT. As protein: CASSLTNTGELFF.

The J gene is TRBJ2-3, the V gene TRBV10-1, with 9 positions matching TRBD1. CDR3 size: 16 residues. The V gene's germline CDR1 is WNHNN and CDR2 SYGVQD (reference sequence). The V and J ends lost 4 bases and 2 bases, in that order; junction bases with no gene match: 7. CDR3 nucleotide sequence: TGCGCCAGCAGTGGTTACAACAGGGGGCCCACAGATACGCAGTATTTT. It codes for CASSGYNRGPTDTQYF.

This clone appeared a single time. CDR3 residues: CASSSGTESYEQYF. DNA for the CDR3: TGCGCCAGCAGCTCAGGGACTGAATCCTACGAGCAGTACTTC. The genes are TRBV5-1 and TRBJ2-7; D may be TRBD2 (6 bases). V gave up 3 bases and J gave up 1 base, with 11 bases separating them. Germline CDR1 and CDR2: SGHRS and YFSETQ. The CDR3 loop spans 14 amino acids.

The V and J genes are TRBV7-8 and TRBJ2-2; a weak D match, TRBD2 (6 bases). CDR1 and CDR2 from the germline V gene are SGHVS and FQNEAQ. The CDR3 consists of 15 residues. V lost 3 bases and J 4 bases, leaving 12 bases between the germline ends. The DNA of the CDR3 is TGTGCCAGCAGCTTGTCCGGGACTTCCACCGGGGAGCTGTTTTTT. Translation gives CASSLSGTSTGELFF.